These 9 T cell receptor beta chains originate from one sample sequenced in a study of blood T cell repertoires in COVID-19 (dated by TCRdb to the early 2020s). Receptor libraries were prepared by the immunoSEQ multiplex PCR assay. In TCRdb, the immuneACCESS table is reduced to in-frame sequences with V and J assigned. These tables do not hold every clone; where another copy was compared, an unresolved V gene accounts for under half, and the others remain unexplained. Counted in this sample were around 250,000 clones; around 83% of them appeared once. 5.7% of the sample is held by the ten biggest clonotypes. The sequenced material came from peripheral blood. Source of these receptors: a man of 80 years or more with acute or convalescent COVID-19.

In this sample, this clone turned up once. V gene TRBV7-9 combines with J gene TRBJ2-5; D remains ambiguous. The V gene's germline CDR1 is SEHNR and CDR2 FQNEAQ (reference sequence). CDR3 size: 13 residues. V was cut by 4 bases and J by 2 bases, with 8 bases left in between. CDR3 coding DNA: TGTGCCAGCAGCTCATACTTGCAAGAGACCCAGTACTTC. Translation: CASSSYLQETQYF.

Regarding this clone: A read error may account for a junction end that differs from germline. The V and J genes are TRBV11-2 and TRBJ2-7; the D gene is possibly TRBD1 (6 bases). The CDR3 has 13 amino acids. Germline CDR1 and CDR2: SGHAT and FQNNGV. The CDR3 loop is CVSSAGVFYEQYF. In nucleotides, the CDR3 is TGTGTCAGCTCGGCAGGGGTTTTCTACGAGCAGTACTTC.

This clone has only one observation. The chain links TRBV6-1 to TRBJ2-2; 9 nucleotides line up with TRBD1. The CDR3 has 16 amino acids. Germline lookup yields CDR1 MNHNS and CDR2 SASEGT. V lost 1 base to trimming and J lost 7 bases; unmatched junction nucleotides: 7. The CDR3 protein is CASSEDRGRIGGELFF. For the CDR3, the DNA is TGTGCCAGCAGTGAAGACAGGGGGCGGATTGGCGGGGAGCTGTTTTTT.

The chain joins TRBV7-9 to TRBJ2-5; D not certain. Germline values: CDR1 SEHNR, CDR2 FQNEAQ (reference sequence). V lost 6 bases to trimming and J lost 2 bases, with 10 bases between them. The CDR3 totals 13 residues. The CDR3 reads CASRMPDQETQYF. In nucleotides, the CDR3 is TGTGCCAGCAGGATGCCAGATCAAGAGACCCAGTACTTC.

DNA of the CDR3: TGCGCCAGCAGTTTCTCGGGGGGAGAGACCCAGTACTTC. Translated: CASSFSGGETQYF. The chain combines TRBV5-1 with TRBJ2-5, with TRBD2 matching 7 bases. CDR1 and CDR2 (germline): SGHRS, YFSETQ. V trimming: 5 bases; J trimming: 4 bases; junction bases outside the gene matches: 5. The CDR3 length is 13 residues.

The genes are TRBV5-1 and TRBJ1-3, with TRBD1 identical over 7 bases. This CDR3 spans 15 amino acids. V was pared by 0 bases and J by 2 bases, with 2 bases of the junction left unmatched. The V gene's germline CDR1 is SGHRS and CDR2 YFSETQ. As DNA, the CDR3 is TGCGCCAGCAGCTTGGATGGGACAGCTGGAAACACCATATATTTT. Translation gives CASSLDGTAGNTIYF.

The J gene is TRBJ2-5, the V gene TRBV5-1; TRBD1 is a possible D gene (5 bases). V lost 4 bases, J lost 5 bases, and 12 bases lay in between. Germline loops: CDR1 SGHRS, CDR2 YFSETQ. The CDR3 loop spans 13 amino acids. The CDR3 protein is CASSIGQDETQYF. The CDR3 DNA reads TGCGCCAGCAGCATCGGACAAGACGAGACCCAGTACTTC.

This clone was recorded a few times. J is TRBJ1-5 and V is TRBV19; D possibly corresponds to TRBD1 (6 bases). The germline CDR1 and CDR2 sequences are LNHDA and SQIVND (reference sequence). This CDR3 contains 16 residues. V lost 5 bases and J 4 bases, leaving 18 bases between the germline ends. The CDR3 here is CASSPVAGARNQPQHF. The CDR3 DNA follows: TGTGCCAGTAGTCCGGTTGCAGGGGCGCGTAATCAGCCCCAGCATTTT.

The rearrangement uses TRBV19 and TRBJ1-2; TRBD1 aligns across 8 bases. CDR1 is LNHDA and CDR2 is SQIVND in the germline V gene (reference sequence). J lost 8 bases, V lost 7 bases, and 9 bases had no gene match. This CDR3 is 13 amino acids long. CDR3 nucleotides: TGTGCCAGTAATGTGGACAGGGTCGAGGGCTACACCTTC. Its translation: CASNVDRVEGYTF. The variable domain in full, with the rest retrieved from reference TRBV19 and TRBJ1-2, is DGGITQSPKYLFRKEGQNVTLSCEQNLNHDAMYWYRQDPGQGLRLIYYSQIVNDFQKGDIAEGYSVSREKKESFPLTVTSAQKNPTAFYLCASNVDRVEGYTFGSGTRLTVV.